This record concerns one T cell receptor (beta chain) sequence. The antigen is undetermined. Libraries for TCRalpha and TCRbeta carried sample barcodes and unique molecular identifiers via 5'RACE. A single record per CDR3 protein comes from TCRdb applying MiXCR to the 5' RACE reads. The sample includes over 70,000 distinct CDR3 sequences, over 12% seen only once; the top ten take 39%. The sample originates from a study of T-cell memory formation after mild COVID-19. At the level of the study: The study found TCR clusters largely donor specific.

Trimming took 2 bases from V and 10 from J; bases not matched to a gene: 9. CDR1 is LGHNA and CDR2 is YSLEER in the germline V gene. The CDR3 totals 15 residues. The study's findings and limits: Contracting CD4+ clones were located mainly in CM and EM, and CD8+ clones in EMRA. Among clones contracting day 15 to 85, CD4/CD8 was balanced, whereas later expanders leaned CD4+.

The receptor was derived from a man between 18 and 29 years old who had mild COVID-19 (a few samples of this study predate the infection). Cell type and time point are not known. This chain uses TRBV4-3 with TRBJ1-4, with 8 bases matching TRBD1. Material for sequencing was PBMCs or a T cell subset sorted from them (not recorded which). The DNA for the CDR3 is TGCGCCAGCAGCCAATCGCTAGGGACAGGAGGAAAACTGTTTTTT. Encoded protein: CASSQSLGTGGKLFF.